This TCR beta chain emerged from a study of blood T cell repertoires in COVID-19. Study details: Samples of COVID-19 (acute and convalescent) were obtained from the United States, Italy and Spain. Sources were T cells, B-cell-depleted T cells, or PBMCs; the material itself was cDNA or gDNA.

Libraries were prepared by immunoSEQ multiplex PCR; TCRdb keeps only in-frame clonotypes and omits some of them. In the table there are approximately 210,000 clones, around 81% of which are singletons. Germline trimming cut 7 bases from V and 7 bases from J; bases unmatched to any gene: 6. Germline CDR1 and CDR2: SQVTM and ANQGSEA. CDR3 length equals 13 residues. Cohort allocation depended upon clinical history that participants reported. This chain connects TRBV29-1 to TRBJ1-3; TRBD1 agrees at 11 bases. The clonotype comes from a woman in her 50s with acute COVID-19. The material sequenced was PBMCs or T cells enriched from blood (not recorded which). CDR3 coding DNA: TGCAGCGCTACCCGGGACAGGGGGAACACCATATATTTT. Protein product: CSATRDRGNTIYF.